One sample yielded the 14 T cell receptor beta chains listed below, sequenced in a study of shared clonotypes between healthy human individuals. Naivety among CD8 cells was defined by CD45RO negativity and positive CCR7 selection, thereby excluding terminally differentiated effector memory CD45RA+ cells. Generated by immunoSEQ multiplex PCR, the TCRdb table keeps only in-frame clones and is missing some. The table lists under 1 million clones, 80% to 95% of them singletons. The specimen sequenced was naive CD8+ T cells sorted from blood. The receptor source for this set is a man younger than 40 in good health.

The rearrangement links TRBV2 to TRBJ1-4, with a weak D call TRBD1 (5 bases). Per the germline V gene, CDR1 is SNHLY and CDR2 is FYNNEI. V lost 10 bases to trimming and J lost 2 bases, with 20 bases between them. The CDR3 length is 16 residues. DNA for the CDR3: TGTGCCATCAAGTGGATAGGGGAGATGACTAATGAAAAACTGTTTTTT. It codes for CAIKWIGEMTNEKLFF. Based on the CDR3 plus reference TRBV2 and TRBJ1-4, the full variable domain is EPEVTQTPSHQVTQMGQEVILRCVPISNHLYFYWYRQILGQKVEFLVSFYNNEISEKSEIFDDQFSVERPDGSNFTLKIRSTKLEDSAMYFCAIKWIGEMTNEKLFFGSGTQLSVL.

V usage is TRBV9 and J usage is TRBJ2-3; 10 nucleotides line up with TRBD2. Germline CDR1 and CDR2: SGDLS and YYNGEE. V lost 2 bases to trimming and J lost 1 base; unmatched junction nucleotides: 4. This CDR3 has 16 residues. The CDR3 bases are TGTGCCAGCAGCGTTTCTAGCGGGGGCCGCACAGATACGCAGTATTTT. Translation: CASSVSSGGRTDTQYF.

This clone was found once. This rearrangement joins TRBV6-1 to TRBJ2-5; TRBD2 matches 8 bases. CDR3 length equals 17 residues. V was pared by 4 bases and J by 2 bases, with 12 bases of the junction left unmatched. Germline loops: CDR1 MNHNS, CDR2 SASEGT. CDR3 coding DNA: TGTGCCAGCAGTGCACTTTCGACAGGCGGGGGGCAAGAGACCCAGTACTTC. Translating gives CASSALSTGGGQETQYF.

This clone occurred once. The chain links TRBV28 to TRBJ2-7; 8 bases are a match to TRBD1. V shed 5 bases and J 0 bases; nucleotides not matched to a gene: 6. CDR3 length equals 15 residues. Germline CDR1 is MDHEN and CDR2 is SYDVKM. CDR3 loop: CASSQRTGSSYEQYF. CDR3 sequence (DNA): TGTGCCAGCAGTCAGAGGACAGGGAGCTCCTACGAGCAGTACTTC.

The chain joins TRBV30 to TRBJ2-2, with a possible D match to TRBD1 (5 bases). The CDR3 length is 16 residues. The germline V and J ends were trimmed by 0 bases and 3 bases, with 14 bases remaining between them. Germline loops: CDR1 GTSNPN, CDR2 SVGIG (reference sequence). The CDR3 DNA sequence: TGTGCCTGGAGTGTATTGGACACGACATACACCGGGGAGCTGTTTTTT. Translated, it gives CAWSVLDTTYTGELFF.

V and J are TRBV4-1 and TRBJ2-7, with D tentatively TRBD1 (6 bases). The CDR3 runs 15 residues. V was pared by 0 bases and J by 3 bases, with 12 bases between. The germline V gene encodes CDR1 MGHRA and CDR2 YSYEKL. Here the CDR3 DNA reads TGCGCCAGCAGCCAAGATCTGGACAGCAACTACGAGCAGTACTTC. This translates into CASSQDLDSNYEQYF.

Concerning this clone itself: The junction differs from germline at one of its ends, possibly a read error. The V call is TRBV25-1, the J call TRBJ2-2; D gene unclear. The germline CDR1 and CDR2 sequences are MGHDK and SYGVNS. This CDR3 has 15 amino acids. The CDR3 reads CTSSAYEKNTGELFF. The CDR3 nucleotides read TGTACCAGCAGTGCATACGAAAAAAACACCGGGGAGCTGTTTTTT.

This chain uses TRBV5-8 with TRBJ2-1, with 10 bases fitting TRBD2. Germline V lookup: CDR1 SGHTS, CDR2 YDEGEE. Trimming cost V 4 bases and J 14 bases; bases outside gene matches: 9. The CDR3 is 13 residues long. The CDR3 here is CASSRTSGAREFF. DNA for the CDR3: TGTGCCAGCAGCCGTACTAGCGGGGCCCGAGAGTTCTTC.

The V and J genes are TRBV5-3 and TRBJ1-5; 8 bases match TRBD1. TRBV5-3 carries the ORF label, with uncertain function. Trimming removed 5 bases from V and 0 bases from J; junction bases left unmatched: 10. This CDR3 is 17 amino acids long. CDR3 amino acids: CARSDPVDRASNQPQHF. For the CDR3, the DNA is TGTGCCAGAAGTGACCCGGTGGACAGGGCTAGCAATCAGCCCCAGCATTTT.

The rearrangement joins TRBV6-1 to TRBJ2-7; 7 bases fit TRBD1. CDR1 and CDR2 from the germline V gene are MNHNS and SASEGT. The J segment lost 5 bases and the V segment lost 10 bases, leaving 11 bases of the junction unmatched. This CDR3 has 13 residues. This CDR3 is CATKGANGNEQYF. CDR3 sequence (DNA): TGTGCCACCAAGGGGGCCAATGGTAACGAGCAGTACTTC.

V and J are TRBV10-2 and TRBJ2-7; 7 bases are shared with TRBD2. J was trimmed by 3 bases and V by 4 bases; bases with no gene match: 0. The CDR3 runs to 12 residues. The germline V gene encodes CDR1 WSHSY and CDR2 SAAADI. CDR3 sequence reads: CASSVAGYEQYF. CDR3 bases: TGCGCCAGCAGTGTAGCGGGCTACGAGCAGTACTTC.

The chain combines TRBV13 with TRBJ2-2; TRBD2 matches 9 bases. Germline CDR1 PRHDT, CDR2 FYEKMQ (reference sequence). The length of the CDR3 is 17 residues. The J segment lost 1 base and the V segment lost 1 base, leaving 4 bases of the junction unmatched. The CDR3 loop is CASSLDPSGMNTGELFF. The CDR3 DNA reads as TGTGCCAGCAGCTTAGACCCTAGCGGGATGAACACCGGGGAGCTGTTTTTT. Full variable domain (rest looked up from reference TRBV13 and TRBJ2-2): AAGVIQSPRHLIKEKRETATLKCYPIPRHDTVYWYQQGPGQDPQFLISFYEKMQSDKGSIPDRFSAQQFSDYHSELNMSSLELGDSALYFCASSLDPSGMNTGELFFGEGSRLTVL.

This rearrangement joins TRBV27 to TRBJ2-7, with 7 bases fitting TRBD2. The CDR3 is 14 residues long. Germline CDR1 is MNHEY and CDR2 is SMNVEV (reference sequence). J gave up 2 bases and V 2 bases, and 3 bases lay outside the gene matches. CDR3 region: CASSLGLGTYEQYF. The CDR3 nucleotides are TGTGCCAGCAGTTTAGGACTAGGGACCTACGAGCAGTACTTC.

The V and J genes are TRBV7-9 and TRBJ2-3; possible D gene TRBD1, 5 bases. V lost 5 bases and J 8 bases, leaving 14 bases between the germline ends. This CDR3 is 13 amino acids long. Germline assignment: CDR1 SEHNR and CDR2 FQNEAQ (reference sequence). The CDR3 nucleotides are TGTGCCAGCAGCCCACCTCCTCAGGGTACGCAGTATTTT. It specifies CASSPPPQGTQYF.